This is a list of T cell receptor beta chains from one sample in a study of blood T cells in healthy people across ages. A single record per CDR3 protein comes from TCRdb applying MiXCR to the 5' RACE reads. The profile covers 1,500,000 or so distinct CDR3 sequences, with approximately 43% appearing a single time and about 4% taken by the ten largest. Specimen: blood. The receptor set was obtained from a woman aged 18-29 years in good health. CDR3s include the opening cysteine and the closing phenylalanine or tryptophan. Fields, in order: V gene, clone size, D gene, J gene, CDR3 length, CDR3 DNA, CDR3 protein. D genes are given only for firm matches. Clone size is given for some rows only: seen once, a few or many times, or a class if the clone is expanded.

TRBV5-5,.,TRBD2,TRBJ2-1,16,TGTGCCAGCAGCGCCACCGATAGCGGGGGGGCAGAGACCCAGTTCTTC,CASSATDSGGAETQFF
TRBV6-2/TRBV6-3,few,TRBD1,TRBJ2-5,17,TGTGCCAGCAGTTACTGGACAGGGCCGAGGTCCCAAGAGACCCAGTACTTC,CASSYWTGPRSQETQYF
TRBV29-1,few,TRBD1,TRBJ1-2,11,TGCAGCGTGGCCGGGACAGGGGGCTACACCTTC,CSVAGTGGYTF
TRBV12-3/TRBV12-4,many,TRBD1,TRBJ1-2,14,TGTGCCAGCAGGCGCGGGGGACAGAACTATGGCTACACCTTC,CASRRGGQNYGYTF
TRBV25-1,.,.,TRBJ2-3,15,TGTGCCAGCAGTGGGGGAACTCACCGCACAGATACGCAGTATTTT,CASSGGTHRTDTQYF
TRBV12-3/TRBV12-4,many,TRBD2,TRBJ2-3,16,TGTGCCAGCAGTCCAGTAGCGGGTTATCTAGGGGATACGCAGTATTTT,CASSPVAGYLGDTQYF
TRBV20-1,.,.,TRBJ1-2,15,TGCAGTGCTAGATCGTGGACAGAGAATAACTATGGCTACACCTTC,CSARSWTENNYGYTF
TRBV21-1,.,.,TRBJ2-1,12,TGTGCCAGCAGCAAAGGGGCAAGTGAGCAGTTCTTC,CASSKGASEQFF
TRBV2,.,.,TRBJ2-7,14,TGTGCCAGCAGGCTGGGACGCTCGTCCTACGAGCAGTACTTC,CASRLGRSSYEQYF
TRBV20-1,.,.,TRBJ1-5,14,TGCAGTGCTAGAGCGGGACACAGCATTCAGCCCCAGCATTTT,CSARAGHSIQPQHF
TRBV6-5,many,TRBD2,TRBJ2-7,14,TGTGCCAGCAGTTACGGACTAGTTTCCTACGAGCAGTACTTC,CASSYGLVSYEQYF
TRBV3-1,.,.,TRBJ2-1,16,TGTGCCAGCAGCCATCCCGCCGGGAACCCAGGGGATGAGCAGTTCTTC,CASSHPAGNPGDEQFF
TRBV20-1,few,.,TRBJ2-1,14,TGCAGTGCTAGTGGGGGGGCCTCCTACAATGAGCAGTTCTTC,CSASGGASYNEQFF
TRBV20-1,few,.,TRBJ2-1,13,TGCAGCTCCACAGGGGAGGGCTACAATGAGCAGTTCTTC,CSSTGEGYNEQFF
TRBV28,.,TRBD2,TRBJ2-3,16,TGTGCCAGCAGGCAAGGGCTAGCGGGGATCTTTGGTACGCAGTATTTT,CASRQGLAGIFGTQYF
TRBV12-3/TRBV12-4,few,.,TRBJ1-6,14,TGTGCCAGCAGTAAAATAACACTTAATTCACCCCTCCACTTT,CASSKITLNSPLHF
TRBV4-3,many,TRBD1,TRBJ2-3,14,TGCGCCAGCAGCCAGGAACAGGGGACAGATACGCAGTATTTT,CASSQEQGTDTQYF
TRBV6-2/TRBV6-3,few,.,TRBJ2-1,11,TGTGCCAGCAGGGCGTTGGATGAGCAGTTCTTC,CASRALDEQFF
TRBV4-3,.,.,TRBJ1-2,13,TGCGCCGGCAGTTTGCTCTCAAGTCAGGGCTACACCTTC,CAGSLLSSQGYTF
TRBV12-3/TRBV12-4,few,.,TRBJ2-7,16,TGTGCCAGCAGTCTAGCGGAGGGGGGCCGATCCTACGAGCAGTACTTC,CASSLAEGGRSYEQYF
TRBV21-1,few,.,TRBJ1-4,13,TGTGCCAGCAACCTGGGGAAGACGGGAAAACTGTTTTTT,CASNLGKTGKLFF
TRBV7-8,few,.,TRBJ2-7,17,TGTGCCAGCAGCTTTACCTTAATCAGGGACGCTTCCTACGAGCAGTACTTC,CASSFTLIRDASYEQYF
TRBV6-2/TRBV6-3,.,TRBD2,TRBJ2-7,14,TGTGCCAGCCAGGCTACAGCGGGAGGTTACGAGCAGTACTTC,CASQATAGGYEQYF
TRBV5-1,few,TRBD1,TRBJ1-2,16,TGCGCCAGCAGCCCGGGGACAGGGCCGTCTAACTATGGCTACACCTTC,CASSPGTGPSNYGYTF
TRBV9,.,.,TRBJ2-3,14,TGTGCCAGCAGCGTAGAGGGAGTGAGAGATACGCAGTATTTT,CASSVEGVRDTQYF
TRBV29-1,.,.,TRBJ2-6,14,TGCAACGTTGAAGTTGGAACAGGGGCCAACGTCCTGACTTTC,CNVEVGTGANVLTF
TRBV27,.,.,TRBJ2-7,15,TGTGCCAGCAGTTGGTCCAAGGGATCTTTTAACGAGCAGTACTTC,CASSWSKGSFNEQYF
TRBV12-3/TRBV12-4,many,.,TRBJ2-3,15,TGTGCCAGCAGGCCCCTAGCGCTCAGCACAGATACGCAGTATTTT,CASRPLALSTDTQYF
TRBV28,few,TRBD2,TRBJ2-7,13,TGTGCCTGCTCTAGCGGCTTCTCCTACGAGCAGTACTTC,CACSSGFSYEQYF
TRBV27,.,.,TRBJ1-2,14,TGTGCCAGCAGTTCGCAACTCCAGGGGTATGGCTACACCTTC,CASSSQLQGYGYTF
TRBV27,few,.,TRBJ2-7,13,TGTGCCAGCAGTTGGCAGAGCTCCTACGAGCAGTACTTC,CASSWQSSYEQYF